Detailed here is one T cell receptor (beta chain). Its antigen is as yet unknown. Germline values: CDR1 MNHEY, CDR2 SMNVEV (reference sequence). The CDR3 has 14 amino acids. Trimming removed 7 bases from V and 4 bases from J, with 14 bases in between. The sample originates from a study of cytomegalovirus exposure and HLA in healthy donors. Whole-study results and caveats: Across donors, most TCRs were seen rarely, yet some public ones were widespread. In vitro data verified three CMV-associated chains as specific for CMV antigens. The study listed roughly 160 cytomegalovirus-associated TCR beta chains.

Repertoires were generated with immunoSEQ multiplex PCR, while TCRdb's copy carries only in-frame clones and drops some. The sample lists about 330,000 clones, approximately 90% seen once, with over 1% in the top ten. The V call is TRBV27, the J call TRBJ1-5, with D perhaps TRBD1 (5 bases). The origin of this receptor is a woman aged 25-40 years in good health and CMV-seropositive. The specimen sequenced was PBMCs. This CDR3 is CASNSGPSNQPQHF. CDR3 DNA sequence: TGTGCCAGCAACTCGGGGCCCTCGAATCAGCCCCAGCATTTT.